The clone carrying this TCR beta chain came up many times. Clones were read by immunoSEQ multiplex PCR, and TCRdb kept only the in-frame ones, dropping some. The data show some 140,000 clones, 85% to 90% seen once. Per the germline V gene, CDR1 is SGHRS and CDR2 is YFSETQ. The CDR3 contains 15 residues. V lost 3 bases and J 0 bases, leaving 9 bases between the germline ends. The sample comes from a study of cytomegalovirus exposure and HLA in healthy donors. J is TRBJ1-4 and V is TRBV5-1; weak D call: TRBD1 (6 bases). The specimen sequenced was PBMCs. The clonotype was recovered from a human donor in good health. The CDR3 DNA is TGCGCCAGCAGCTCTGGACAGCCAACTAATGAAAAACTGTTTTTT. This codes for CASSSGQPTNEKLFF.